This entry describes one T cell receptor (beta chain). This clonotype was seen just once. The antigen it recognizes is unknown. The input lacks base qualities; no much larger clone sits a single base away. This sample was included in a study of blood T cells in healthy people across ages (dated by TCRdb to the mid-2010s). With regard to the full study: In model experiments, template switching captured about one uniquely barcoded TCR beta cDNA molecule for every two T cells. The study measured age-related changes in TCR beta repertoire diversity using deep sequencing normalized with unique cDNA molecular identifiers. The donors were divided into four age groups: young (average about 16 years), middle-aged (around 41), aged (around 59) and long-lived (about 80). To avoid experimental bias, donors of different ages were spread randomly across the sequencing lanes. Two additional independent replicas of 1 million unique cDNA reads from the same blood draw were analyzed for two donors (one aged 18 to 30 and one aged 80 or older).

Systemically healthy Caucasian individuals from Russia, 39 in total and aged about 6 to 100 years, were included as donors. Ten milliliters of peripheral blood were collected from each donor into EDTA-treated Vacutainer tubes. PBMCs were isolated by Ficoll-Paque density-gradient centrifugation, with at least 6 million obtained per sample. Total RNA was extracted from PBMCs with Trizol reagent, with at least 6 micrograms obtained per sample. For every donor, an aliquot of PBMCs went through flow cytometry to measure the percentages of naive CD45RAhigh/CD27high T cells. Library generation was performed with 5' RACE. Data came from an Illumina HiSeq 2500. The second PCR ran for roughly 7 to 12 cycles and used a J-beta primer mix along with a sample-barcoded 5' primer. A template-switch 5' adaptor carrying 12 random nucleotides introduced a unique molecular identifier onto each TCR beta cDNA molecule. Each sample yielded at least 2.5 million CDR3-containing paired-end reads. All of the RNA was converted into first-strand cDNA using the Mint cDNA synthesis kit, with a TRBC-specific oligonucleotide serving as the primer. Following uracil-DNA glycosylase treatment, all cDNA underwent a first 18-cycle PCR with the universal primers M1SS and BC2_uni_R. As for the authors' bioinformatics: For normalization, 1 million high-quality reads, each with a distinct molecular identifier, were randomly selected from each sample. Reads with shared molecular identifiers were discarded instead of being binned into consensus sequences. MiTCR, run with a Q25 quality threshold and the strictest error-elimination algorithm, handled CDR3 identification, clonotype clustering and error correction. A nonparametric unseen species model using Euler transformation provided a lower-bound estimate of total TCR beta diversity. TCRdb passed the public sequencing reads through fastp at Q25 and MiXCR, retaining productive beta sequences. Identical CDR3 proteins give one entry, which carries the most common genes and DNA. For this entry, the V and J calls and clone size follow TCRdb and not the study's own pipeline. This sample holds about 940,000 distinct CDR3 sequences; about 48% were observed only once. Of the sample, around 15% falls within the top ten clones.

Study-wide findings and limitations: As age increased, observed TCR beta diversity per million T cells dropped in a roughly linear way, and a significant reduction was already evident by age about 40. Compared with the aged group, more naive CD4+ T cells, fewer expanded clones and increased TCR diversity were shown by the long-lived group, suggesting age selection. The CMV infection status of donors was not known, potentially confounding age-related changes in expanded clonotypes. Bulk unsorted PBMC profiling prevented conclusive comparison of naive and antigen-experienced compartments. Estimates of total diversity based on one million sequenced T cells were regarded as lower bounds and as underestimates. There was a strong correlation between observed TCR beta diversity and the percentage of naive T cells measured by flow cytometry.

Including the terminal cysteine and phenylalanine, the CDR3 comprises 20 residues. The sequence is cut down to CDR3 DNA, 60 bases in frame from base 1. The V and J ends are trimmed by 4 bases and 4 bases, leaving 29 bases between them. CDR1 and CDR2, per the germline V gene, are MNHNS and SASEGT. The chain employs TRBV6-1 and TRBJ1-3, and TRBD1 may be the D gene, going by 6 matching bases. The sequence was obtained from a man younger than 45 in good health. The specimen was blood. The CDR3 here reads CASSVVLGDTEFWRGNTIYF. The DNA is as follows: TGTGCCAGCAGTGTGGTTTTGGGGGACACTGAATTTTGGAGGGGAAACACCATATATTTT.